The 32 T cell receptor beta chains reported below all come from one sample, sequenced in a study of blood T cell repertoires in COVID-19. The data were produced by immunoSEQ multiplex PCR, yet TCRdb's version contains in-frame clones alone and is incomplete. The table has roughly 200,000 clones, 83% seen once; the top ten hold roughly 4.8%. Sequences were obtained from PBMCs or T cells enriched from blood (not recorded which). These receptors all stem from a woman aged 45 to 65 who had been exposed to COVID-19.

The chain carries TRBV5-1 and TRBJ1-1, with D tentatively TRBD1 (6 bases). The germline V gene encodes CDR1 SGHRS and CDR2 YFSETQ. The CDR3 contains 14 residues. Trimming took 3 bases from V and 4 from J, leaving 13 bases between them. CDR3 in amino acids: CASSYGQRATEAFF. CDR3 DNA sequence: TGCGCCAGCAGCTACGGACAGCGAGCCACTGAAGCTTTCTTT.

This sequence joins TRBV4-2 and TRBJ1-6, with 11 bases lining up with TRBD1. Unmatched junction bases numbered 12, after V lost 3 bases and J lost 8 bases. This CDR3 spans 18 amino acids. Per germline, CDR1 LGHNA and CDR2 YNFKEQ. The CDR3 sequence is CASSQEIPGQGVDSPLHF. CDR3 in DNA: TGTGCCAGCAGCCAGGAAATACCGGGACAGGGGGTTGATTCACCCCTCCACTTT.

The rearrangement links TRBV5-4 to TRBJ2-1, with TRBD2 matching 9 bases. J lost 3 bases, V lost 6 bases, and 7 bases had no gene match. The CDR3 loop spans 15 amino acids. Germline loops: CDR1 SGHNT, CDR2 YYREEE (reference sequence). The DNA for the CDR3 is TGTGCCAGCACCCCCCTAGCGGGGCTCTACAATGAGCAGTTCTTC. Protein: CASTPLAGLYNEQFF.

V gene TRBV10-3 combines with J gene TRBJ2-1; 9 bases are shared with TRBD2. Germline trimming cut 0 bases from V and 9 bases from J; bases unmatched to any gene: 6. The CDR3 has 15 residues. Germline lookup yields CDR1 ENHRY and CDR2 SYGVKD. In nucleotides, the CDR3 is TGTGCCATCAGTGAGTCATTAGCGGGGGTAGGTGAGCAGTTCTTC. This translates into CAISESLAGVGEQFF.

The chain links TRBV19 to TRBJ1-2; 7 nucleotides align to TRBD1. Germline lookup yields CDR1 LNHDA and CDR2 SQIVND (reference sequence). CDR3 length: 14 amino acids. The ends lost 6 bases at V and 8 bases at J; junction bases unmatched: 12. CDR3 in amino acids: CASSVFRDSSGYTF. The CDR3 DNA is TGTGCCAGTAGCGTCTTTCGGGACAGCTCCGGCTACACCTTC.

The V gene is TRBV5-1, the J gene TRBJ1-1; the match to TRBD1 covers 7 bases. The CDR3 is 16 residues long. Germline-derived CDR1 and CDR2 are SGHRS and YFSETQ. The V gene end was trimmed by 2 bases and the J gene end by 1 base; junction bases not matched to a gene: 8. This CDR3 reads CASSLPSTGWNTEAFF. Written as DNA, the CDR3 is TGCGCCAGCAGCTTACCCTCGACAGGGTGGAACACTGAAGCTTTCTTT. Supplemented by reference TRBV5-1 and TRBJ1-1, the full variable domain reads KAGVTQTPRYLIKTRGQQVTLSCSPISGHRSVSWYQQTPGQGLQFLFEYFSETQRNKGNFPGRFSGRQFSNSRSEMNVSTLELGDSALYLCASSLPSTGWNTEAFFGQGTRLTVV.

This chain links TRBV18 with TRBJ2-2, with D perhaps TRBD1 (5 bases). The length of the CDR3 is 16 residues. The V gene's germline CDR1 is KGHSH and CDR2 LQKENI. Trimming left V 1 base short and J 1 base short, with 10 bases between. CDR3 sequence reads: CASSPQDTKNTGELFF. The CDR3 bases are TGTGCCAGCTCACCACAGGACACCAAGAACACCGGGGAGCTGTTTTTT.

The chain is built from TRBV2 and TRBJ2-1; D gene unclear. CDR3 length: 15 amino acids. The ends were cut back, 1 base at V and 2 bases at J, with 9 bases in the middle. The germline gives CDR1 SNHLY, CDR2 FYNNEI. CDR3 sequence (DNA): TGTGCCAGCAGTGAAGGCCAGGCCCCCTACAATGAGCAGTTCTTC. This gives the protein CASSEGQAPYNEQFF. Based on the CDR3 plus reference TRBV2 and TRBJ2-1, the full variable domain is EPEVTQTPSHQVTQMGQEVILRCVPISNHLYFYWYRQILGQKVEFLVSFYNNEISEKSEIFDDQFSVERPDGSNFTLKIRSTKLEDSAMYFCASSEGQAPYNEQFFGPGTRLTVL.

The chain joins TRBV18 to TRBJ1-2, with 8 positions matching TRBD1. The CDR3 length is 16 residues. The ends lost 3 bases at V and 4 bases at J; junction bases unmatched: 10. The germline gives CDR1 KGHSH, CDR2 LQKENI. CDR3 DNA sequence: TGTGCCAGCTCACCGGTCCGGACAGGGCATCCCTATGGCTACACCTTC. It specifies CASSPVRTGHPYGYTF.

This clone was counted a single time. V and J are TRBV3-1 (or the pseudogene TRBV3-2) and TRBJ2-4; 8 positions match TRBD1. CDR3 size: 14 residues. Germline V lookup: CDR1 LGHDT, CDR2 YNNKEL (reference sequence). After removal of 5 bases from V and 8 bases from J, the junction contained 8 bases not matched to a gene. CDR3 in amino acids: CASSWGQVRDIQYF. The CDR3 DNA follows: TGTGCCAGCAGCTGGGGACAGGTGAGGGACATTCAGTACTTC.

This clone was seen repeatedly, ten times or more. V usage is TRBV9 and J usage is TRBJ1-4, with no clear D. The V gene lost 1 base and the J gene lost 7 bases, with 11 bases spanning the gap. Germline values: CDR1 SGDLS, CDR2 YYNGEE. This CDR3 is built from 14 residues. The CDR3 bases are TGTGCCAGCAGCGTACGCCCCAAGAGTGAAAAACTGTTTTTT. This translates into CASSVRPKSEKLFF.

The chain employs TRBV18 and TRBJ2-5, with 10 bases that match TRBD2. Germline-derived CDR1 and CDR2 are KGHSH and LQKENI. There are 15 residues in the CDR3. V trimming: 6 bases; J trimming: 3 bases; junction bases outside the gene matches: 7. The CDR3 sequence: CASSPRTSGEETQYF. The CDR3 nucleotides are TGTGCCAGCTCCCCCAGGACTAGCGGAGAAGAGACCCAGTACTTC.

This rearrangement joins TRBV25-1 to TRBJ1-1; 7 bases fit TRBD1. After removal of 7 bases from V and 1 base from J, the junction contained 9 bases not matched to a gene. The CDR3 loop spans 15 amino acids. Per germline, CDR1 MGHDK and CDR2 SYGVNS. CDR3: CASTSPTGTNTEAFF. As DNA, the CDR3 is TGTGCCAGCACTTCCCCGACAGGGACGAACACTGAAGCTTTCTTT.

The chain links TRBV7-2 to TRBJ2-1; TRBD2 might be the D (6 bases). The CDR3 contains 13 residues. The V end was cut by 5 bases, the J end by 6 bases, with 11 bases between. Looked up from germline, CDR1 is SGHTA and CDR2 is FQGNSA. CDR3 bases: TGTGCCAGCAGCATCTGGGGAGGCAATGAGCAGTTCTTC. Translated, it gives CASSIWGGNEQFF.

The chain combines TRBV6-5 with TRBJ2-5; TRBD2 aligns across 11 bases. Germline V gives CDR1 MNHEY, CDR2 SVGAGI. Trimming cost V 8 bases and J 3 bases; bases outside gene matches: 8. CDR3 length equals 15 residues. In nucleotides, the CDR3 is TGTGCCAGCCTAGCGGGGGGCCCCCTGGAAGAGACCCAGTACTTC. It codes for CASLAGGPLEETQYF.

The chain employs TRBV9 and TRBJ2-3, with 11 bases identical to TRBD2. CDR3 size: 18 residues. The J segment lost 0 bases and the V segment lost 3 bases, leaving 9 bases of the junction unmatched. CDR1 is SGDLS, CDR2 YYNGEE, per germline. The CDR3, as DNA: TGTGCCAGCAGCGCACAGACTAGCGGGGTACTTAGCACAGATACGCAGTATTTT. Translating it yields CASSAQTSGVLSTDTQYF.

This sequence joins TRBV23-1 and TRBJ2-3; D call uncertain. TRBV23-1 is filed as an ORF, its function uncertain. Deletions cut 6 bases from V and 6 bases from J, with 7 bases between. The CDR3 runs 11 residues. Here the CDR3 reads CASSPLDTQYF. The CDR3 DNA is TGCGCCAGCAGCCCACTGGATACGCAGTATTTT.

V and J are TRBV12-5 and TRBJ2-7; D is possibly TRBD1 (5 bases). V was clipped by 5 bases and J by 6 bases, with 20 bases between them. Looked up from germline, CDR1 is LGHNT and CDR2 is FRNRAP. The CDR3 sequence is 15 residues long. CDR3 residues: CASGSTGHIPREQYF. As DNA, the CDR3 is TGTGCTAGTGGTAGTACAGGACACATTCCCCGCGAGCAGTACTTC. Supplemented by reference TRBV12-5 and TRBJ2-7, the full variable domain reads DARVTQTPRHKVTEMGQEVTMRCQPILGHNTVFWYRQTMMQGLELLAYFRNRAPLDDSGMPKDRFSAEMPDATLATLKIQPSEPRDSAVYFCASGSTGHIPREQYFGPGTRLTVT.

CDR3 DNA: TGTGCCAGCAGTGAAGCCAGTGGAGGGACCGGGGAGCTGTTTTTT. Translation gives CASSEASGGTGELFF. The chain joins TRBV6-1 to TRBJ2-2; tentatively, D is TRBD2 (6 bases). The germline gives CDR1 MNHNS, CDR2 SASEGT. Deletions cut 0 bases from V and 5 bases from J, with 10 bases between. CDR3 size: 15 residues.

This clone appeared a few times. The CDR3 spells CASSPGENQPQHF. For the CDR3, the DNA is TGTGCCAGCTCACCAGGGGAGAATCAGCCCCAGCATTTT. The rearrangement links TRBV18 to TRBJ1-5; no firm D call. This CDR3 comprises 13 residues. Per germline, CDR1 KGHSH and CDR2 LQKENI. Deletions cut 2 bases from V and 4 bases from J, with 6 bases between.

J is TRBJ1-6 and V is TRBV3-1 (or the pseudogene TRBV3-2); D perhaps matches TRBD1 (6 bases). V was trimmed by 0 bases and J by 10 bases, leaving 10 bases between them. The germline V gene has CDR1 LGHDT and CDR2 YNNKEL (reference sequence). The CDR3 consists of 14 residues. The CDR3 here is CASSQEGAGSPLHF. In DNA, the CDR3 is TGTGCCAGCAGCCAAGAGGGGGCTGGGTCACCCCTCCACTTT.

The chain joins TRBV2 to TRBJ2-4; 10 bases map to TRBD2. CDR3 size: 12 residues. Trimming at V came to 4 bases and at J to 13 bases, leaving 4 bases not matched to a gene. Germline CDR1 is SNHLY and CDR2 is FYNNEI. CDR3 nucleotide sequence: TGTGCCAGCAGTGTAGTAGCGGGGGGACAGTACTTC. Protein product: CASSVVAGGQYF.

CDR3 protein: CASSSAGQGNTEAFF. The CDR3 DNA reads TGTGCCAGCAGCTCCGCCGGACAGGGCAACACTGAAGCTTTCTTT. The chain has TRBV5-4 and TRBJ1-1, with 8 bases aligning to TRBD1. Germline loops: CDR1 SGHNT, CDR2 YYREEE (reference sequence). V lost 3 bases, J lost 2 bases, and 6 bases stayed unmatched. CDR3 length: 15 residues.

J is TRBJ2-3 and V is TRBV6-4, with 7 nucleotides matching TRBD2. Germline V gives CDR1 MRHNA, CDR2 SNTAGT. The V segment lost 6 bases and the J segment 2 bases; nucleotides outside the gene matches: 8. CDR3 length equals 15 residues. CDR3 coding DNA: TGTGCCAGCAGCGAAAGCGGGGTGACCACAGATACGCAGTATTTT. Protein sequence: CASSESGVTTDTQYF.

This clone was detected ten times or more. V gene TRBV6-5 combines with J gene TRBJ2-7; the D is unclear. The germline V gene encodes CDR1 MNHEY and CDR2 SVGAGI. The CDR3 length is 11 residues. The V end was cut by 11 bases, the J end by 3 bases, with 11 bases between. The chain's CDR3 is CAVEAFYEQYF. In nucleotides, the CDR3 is TGTGCCGTGGAAGCGTTCTACGAGCAGTACTTC.

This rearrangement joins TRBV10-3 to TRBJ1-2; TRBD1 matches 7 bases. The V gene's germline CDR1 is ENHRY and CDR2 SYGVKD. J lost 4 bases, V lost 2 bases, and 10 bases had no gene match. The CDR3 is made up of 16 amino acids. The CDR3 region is CAISEKDPSGGYGYTF. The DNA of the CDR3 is TGTGCCATCAGTGAGAAGGACCCGTCAGGGGGCTATGGCTACACCTTC.

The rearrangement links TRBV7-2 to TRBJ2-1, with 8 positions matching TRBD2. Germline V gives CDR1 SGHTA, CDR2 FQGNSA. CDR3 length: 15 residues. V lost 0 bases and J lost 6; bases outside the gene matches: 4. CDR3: CASSLASGEFNEQFF. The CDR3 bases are TGTGCCAGCAGCTTAGCTAGCGGGGAGTTCAATGAGCAGTTCTTC. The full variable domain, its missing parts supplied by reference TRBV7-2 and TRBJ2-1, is GAGVSQSPSNKVTEKGKDVELRCDPISGHTALYWYRQSLGQGLEFLIYFQGNSAPDKSGLPSDRFSAERTGGSVSTLTIQRTQQEDSAVYLCASSLASGEFNEQFFGPGTRLTVL.

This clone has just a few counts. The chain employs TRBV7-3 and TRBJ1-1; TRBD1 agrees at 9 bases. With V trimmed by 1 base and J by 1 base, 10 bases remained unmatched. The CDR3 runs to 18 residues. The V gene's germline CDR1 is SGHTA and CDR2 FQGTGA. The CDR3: CASSLKKDRGPPNTEAFF. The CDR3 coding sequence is TGTGCCAGCAGCTTAAAGAAGGACAGGGGCCCCCCGAACACTGAAGCTTTCTTT.

CDR3 sequence (DNA): TGCGCCAGCAGGGAGGGACTAGCGGGGACAGATACGCAGTATTTT. This codes for CASREGLAGTDTQYF. This sequence joins TRBV5-1 and TRBJ2-3, with TRBD2 identical over 13 bases. Germline V CDR1 and CDR2: SGHRS, YFSETQ. The CDR3 spans 15 residues. The ends lost 5 bases at V and 3 bases at J; junction bases unmatched: 3.

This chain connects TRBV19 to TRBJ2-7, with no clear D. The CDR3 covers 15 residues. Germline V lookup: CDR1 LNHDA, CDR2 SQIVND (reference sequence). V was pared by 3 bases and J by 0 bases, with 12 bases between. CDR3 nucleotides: TGTGCCAGTAGTATCGTAACGTCGAGCTCCTACGAGCAGTACTTC. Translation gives CASSIVTSSSYEQYF.

The CDR3 coding sequence is TGTGCCAGCAGGGGGGGAGAGACCCAGTACTTC. Translating it yields CASRGGETQYF. This chain joins TRBV7-9 and TRBJ2-5, with TRBD2 as a possible D gene (6 bases). Germline loops: CDR1 SEHNR, CDR2 FQNEAQ (reference sequence). The germline V and J ends were trimmed by 6 bases and 4 bases, with 6 bases remaining between them. The CDR3 length is 11 residues.

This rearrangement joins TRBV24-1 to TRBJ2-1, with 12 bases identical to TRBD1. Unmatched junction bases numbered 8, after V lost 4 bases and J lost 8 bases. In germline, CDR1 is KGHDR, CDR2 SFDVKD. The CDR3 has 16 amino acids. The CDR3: CATSEPGTGGEDEQFF. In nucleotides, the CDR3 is TGTGCCACCAGTGAGCCTGGGACAGGGGGCGAGGATGAGCAGTTCTTC.